This T cell receptor beta chain was obtained from a study of post-analysis software for immune sequencing data. Overall study context: Relapsing-remitting, secondary progressive and progressive-relapsing multiple sclerosis courses were included. Whole-study results and caveats: In patients, TRBV5-6, TRBV5-1 and TRBV20-1 belonged to roughly 5 TRBV segments found more frequently than in controls. Samples made in the same batch grouped tightly together by F measure.

Worth noting for this clonotype: The antigen is not known.

The V gene end was trimmed by 5 bases and the J gene end by 5 bases; junction bases not matched to a gene: 13. Germline CDR1 reads DFQATT; CDR2 reads SNEGSKA (reference sequence). There are 15 residues in the CDR3. Unique molecular identifiers featured in each of the TCR beta cDNA libraries. TCRdb recomputed calls from the PCR reads with MiXCR, one row per CDR3 protein. The sample includes around 710,000 distinct CDR3 sequences, under 60% seen only once; the top ten take around 4.7%. This receptor was taken from a girl aged 10 to 17 with multiple sclerosis. J is TRBJ2-7 and V is TRBV20-1; 9 nucleotides line up with TRBD1. The sample taken for sequencing was blood. The CDR3 is CSALPERDRVDEQYF. CDR3 coding DNA: TGCAGTGCTCTCCCCGAGAGGGACAGGGTCGACGAGCAGTACTTC.